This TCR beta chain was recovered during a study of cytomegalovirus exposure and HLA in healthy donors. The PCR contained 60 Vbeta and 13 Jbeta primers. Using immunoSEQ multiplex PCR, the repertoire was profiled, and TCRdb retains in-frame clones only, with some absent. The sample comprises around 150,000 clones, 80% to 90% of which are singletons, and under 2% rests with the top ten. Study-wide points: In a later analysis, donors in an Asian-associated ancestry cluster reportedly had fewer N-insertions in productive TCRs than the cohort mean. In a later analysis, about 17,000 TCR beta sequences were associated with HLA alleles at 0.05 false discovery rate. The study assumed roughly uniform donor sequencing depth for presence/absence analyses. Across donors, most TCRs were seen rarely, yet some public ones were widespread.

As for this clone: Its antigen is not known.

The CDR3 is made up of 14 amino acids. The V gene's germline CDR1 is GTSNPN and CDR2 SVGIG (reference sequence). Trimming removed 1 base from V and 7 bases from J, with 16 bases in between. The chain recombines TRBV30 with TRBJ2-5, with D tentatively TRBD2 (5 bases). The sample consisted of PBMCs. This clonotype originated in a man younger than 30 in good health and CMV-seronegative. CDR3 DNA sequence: TGTGCCTGGAGTGCCGGGGTAAACCTGGGGACCCAGTACTTC. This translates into CAWSAGVNLGTQYF.